The 24 T cell receptor beta chains listed next were all sequenced from one sample in a study of T-cell reconstitution after alpha-beta-depleted transplantation in children. Study-wide results and limits: Counts and diversity of T cells one year after transplant came mostly from newly produced T cells.

No antigens are known for them. Preparing the TCRbeta library involved the use of unique molecular identifiers. TCRdb processed the PCR reads anew with MiXCR; each CDR3 protein has one entry. The sample shows about 300,000 distinct CDR3 sequences, 7.5% to 9% of them seen only once. The sample here was peripheral blood, taken 360 days after TCRalphabeta/CD19-depleted stem cell transplant. The source of these receptors is a female patient between 2 and 15 years old who had a stem cell transplant for Fanconi anemia, so the T cells may come from the graft donor.

The sample holds many counts of this clonotype. The chain uses TRBV12-3 or TRBV12-4 and TRBJ1-3; no clear D. Trimming pared 5 bases from V and 0 bases from J, leaving 17 bases between. The length of the CDR3 is 17 residues. This chain's CDR3 is CASSRPSDLGSGNTIYF. The CDR3 nucleotides are TGTGCCAGCAGTCGTCCCTCCGATTTAGGCTCTGGAAACACCATATATTTT.

In its sample, this clonotype was seen many times. The chain uses TRBV20-1 and TRBJ2-1; no firm D call. This CDR3 region has 13 residues. The ends were cut back, 3 bases at V and 7 bases at J, with 13 bases in the middle. Germline-derived CDR1 and CDR2 are DFQATT and SNEGSKA (reference sequence). This CDR3 reads CSASRDAENEQFF. The CDR3 DNA is TGCAGTGCTAGTCGCGATGCTGAGAATGAGCAGTTCTTC.

The table lists this clonotype with many counts. One junction end does not reproduce the germline sequence, and a read error may be involved. The gene calls are TRBV6-2 or TRBV6-3 and TRBJ1-5, with a weak D call TRBD1 (6 bases). The CDR3 has 13 amino acids. Germline V CDR1 and CDR2: MNHEY, SVGEGT. The CDR3 loop reads CASTYRGNQPQHF. The CDR3 bases are TGTGCCAGCACTTACAGGGGCAATCAGCCCCAGCATTTT.

This clonotype was picked up many times. V and J are TRBV7-9 and TRBJ2-1; D not certain. Germline CDR1 and CDR2: SEHNR and FQNEAQ (reference sequence). Trimming left V 3 bases short and J 0 bases short, with 9 bases between. This CDR3 is 15 amino acids long. The CDR3 DNA follows: TGTGCCAGCAGCTTGGGTCTAGGCTCCTACAATGAGCAGTTCTTC. Protein sequence: CASSLGLGSYNEQFF. The variable domain in full, with the rest retrieved from reference TRBV7-9 and TRBJ2-1, is DTGVSQNPRHKITKRGQNVTFRCDPISEHNRLYWYRQTLGQGPEFLTYFQNEAQLEKSRLLSDRFSAERPKGSFSTLEIQRTEQGDSAMYLCASSLGLGSYNEQFFGPGTRLTVL.

The J gene is TRBJ1-1, the V gene TRBV30; D is uncertain. The CDR3 is 12 amino acids. Trimming stripped 7 bases from V and 1 base from J, with 10 bases between. Germline lookup yields CDR1 GTSNPN and CDR2 SVGIG (reference sequence). The CDR3 loop reads CASVIPNTEAFF. The CDR3 coding sequence is TGTGCCTCGGTCATCCCGAACACTGAAGCTTTCTTT.

The gene calls are TRBV6-5 and TRBJ1-5; possible D gene TRBD1, 5 bases. Trimming removed 6 bases at V and 5 bases at J, with 14 bases between. The CDR3 loop spans 14 amino acids. Germline CDR1 reads MNHEY; CDR2 reads SVGAGI. CDR3 loop: CASSRRESDQPQHF. The CDR3 nucleotides read TGTGCCAGCAGCCGCAGGGAGAGCGATCAGCCCCAGCATTTT.

This clonotype came up many times. CDR3 sequence reads: CSAPGTSGSTDTQYF. The CDR3 DNA is TGCAGTGCTCCAGGGACTAGCGGAAGCACAGATACGCAGTATTTT. The J gene is TRBJ2-3, the V gene TRBV20-1, with 11 bases matching TRBD2. J gave up 0 bases and V 5 bases, and 4 bases lay outside the gene matches. CDR3 size: 15 residues. Germline CDR1 and CDR2: DFQATT and SNEGSKA (reference sequence).

This clonotype was counted at least ten times. The V call is TRBV28, the J call TRBJ2-3, with 9 bases that match TRBD2. Germline V gives CDR1 MDHEN, CDR2 SYDVKM. This CDR3 has 18 amino acids. Unmatched junction bases numbered 13, after V lost 3 bases and J lost 3 bases. CDR3: CASSFRLAGPSVTDTQYF. In DNA form, the CDR3 reads TGTGCCAGCAGTTTTAGGCTAGCGGGGCCTAGTGTGACAGATACGCAGTATTTT.

This clonotype was seen at least ten times. The chain combines TRBV29-1 with TRBJ1-3; D not resolved. The CDR3 has 12 amino acids. Per the germline V gene, CDR1 is SQVTM and CDR2 is ANQGSEA. V gave up 7 bases and J gave up 4 bases, with 11 bases separating them. Written as DNA, the CDR3 is TGCAGCGCTTCGGCTGCAGGAAACACCATATATTTT. Its protein is CSASAAGNTIYF.

This clonotype was picked up a small number of times. The genes are TRBV7-2 and TRBJ1-2; D ambiguous. This CDR3 spans 15 amino acids. CDR1 SGHTA and CDR2 FQGNSA come from the germline V gene. Trimming removed 1 base from V and 0 bases from J, with 9 bases in between. The CDR3 here is CASSLGPSANYGYTF. In DNA form, the CDR3 reads TGTGCCAGCAGCTTAGGGCCGTCAGCTAACTATGGCTACACCTTC.

V usage is TRBV4-3 and J usage is TRBJ1-2; TRBD1 might be the D (5 bases). This CDR3 is built from 14 residues. Germline CDR1 is LGHNA and CDR2 is YSLEER. V was clipped by 0 bases and J by 5 bases, with 10 bases between them. The CDR3 loop is CASSQEGRGYGYTF. As DNA, the CDR3 is TGCGCCAGCAGCCAAGAAGGGCGGGGGTATGGCTACACCTTC.

This clonotype came up many times. The gene calls are TRBV6-5 and TRBJ2-3, with TRBD1 matching 9 bases. CDR1 MNHEY and CDR2 SVGAGI come from the germline V gene. The CDR3 covers 15 residues. J gave up 2 bases and V 0 bases, and 0 bases lay outside the gene matches. The CDR3 here is CASSYSQGATDTQYF. DNA for the CDR3: TGTGCCAGCAGTTACTCACAGGGGGCCACAGATACGCAGTATTTT.

This clonotype was found many times. The DNA for the CDR3 is TGTGCCAGCAGCCGAGTCCGGGTGGTCGCCAACGTCCTGACTTTC. It codes for CASSRVRVVANVLTF. This chain links TRBV11-2 with TRBJ2-6; no clear D gene. Trimming left V 5 bases short and J 7 bases short, with 15 bases between. Germline V lookup: CDR1 SGHAT, CDR2 FQNNGV. The CDR3 runs 15 residues.

This clonotype was found many times. The gene calls are TRBV29-1 and TRBJ1-2; unclear D gene. V dropped 0 bases and J dropped 4 bases, with 15 bases sitting between them. This CDR3 has 15 amino acids. Germline V CDR1 and CDR2: SQVTM, ANQGSEA. The CDR3, as DNA: TGCAGCGTTGAAGATTTCTGGGAGGGCACCTATGGCTACACCTTC. It translates to CSVEDFWEGTYGYTF.

This chain connects TRBV7-3 to TRBJ2-1; D uncertain. Per the germline V gene, CDR1 is SGHTA and CDR2 is FQGTGA. This CDR3 region has 14 residues. V was shortened by 0 bases and J by 5 bases, with 8 bases between the two germline ends. The CDR3 protein is CASSLTPADNEQFF. The CDR3 DNA reads as TGTGCCAGCAGCTTAACGCCCGCAGACAATGAGCAGTTCTTC.

This clonotype was counted a few times. This chain links TRBV2 with TRBJ2-5; TRBD1 aligns across 8 bases. The V segment lost 2 bases and the J segment 4 bases; nucleotides outside the gene matches: 12. In germline, CDR1 is SNHLY, CDR2 FYNNEI. This CDR3 is built from 17 residues. For the CDR3, the DNA is TGTGCCAGCAGTGAATCCCCCTGGGACAGGTTAATAGAGACCCAGTACTTC. This codes for CASSESPWDRLIETQYF.

The chain is built from TRBV7-9 and TRBJ2-7, with a possible D match to TRBD2 (7 bases). Germline V lookup: CDR1 SEHNR, CDR2 FQNEAQ (reference sequence). The CDR3 totals 14 residues. Trimming removed 7 bases at V and 6 bases at J, with 19 bases between. This CDR3 reads CASTPRGGQSEQYF. As DNA, the CDR3 is TGTGCCAGCACCCCGAGGGGGGGCCAGAGCGAGCAGTACTTC. Full variable domain (remainder filled in from reference TRBV7-9 and TRBJ2-7): DTGVSQNPRHKITKRGQNVTFRCDPISEHNRLYWYRQTLGQGPEFLTYFQNEAQLEKSRLLSDRFSAERPKGSFSTLEIQRTEQGDSAMYLCASTPRGGQSEQYFGPGTRLTVT.

This clonotype was found many times. The gene calls are TRBV20-1 and TRBJ2-7, with 11 bases aligning to TRBD2. The CDR3 consists of 13 residues. The V gene end was trimmed by 5 bases and the J gene end by 2 bases; junction bases not matched to a gene: 2. CDR1 is DFQATT and CDR2 is SNEGSKA in the germline V gene (reference sequence). CDR3 region: CSAPGLAAYEQYF. The CDR3 DNA sequence: TGCAGTGCTCCGGGACTAGCGGCCTACGAGCAGTACTTC.

At least ten counts were recorded for this clonotype. The chain couples TRBV5-1 to TRBJ2-7; 8 bases agree with TRBD1. Germline V gene sequence: CDR1 SGHRS, CDR2 YFSETQ. Trimming removed 0 bases from V and 6 bases from J; junction bases left unmatched: 2. CDR3 length equals 13 residues. CDR3 amino acids: CASSLDTGGEQYF. The CDR3 region has the DNA TGCGCCAGCAGCTTGGACACAGGGGGCGAGCAGTACTTC.

The table lists this clonotype with many counts. The V gene is TRBV27, the J gene TRBJ2-2, with D uncertain. Germline-derived CDR1 and CDR2 are MNHEY and SMNVEV (reference sequence). The CDR3 is 14 amino acids. Between the trimmed V and J ends, which lost 1 base and 6 bases, there was a span of 9 bases. The CDR3 reads CASSLLPGAGELFF. In DNA, the CDR3 is TGTGCCAGCAGTTTATTGCCAGGAGCCGGGGAGCTGTTTTTT.

Only a few counts were recorded for this clonotype. V and J are TRBV20-1 and TRBJ1-6, with 7 bases fitting TRBD1. Germline CDR1 and CDR2: DFQATT and SNEGSKA (reference sequence). The CDR3 loop spans 15 amino acids. V was pared by 4 bases and J by 6 bases, with 9 bases of the junction left unmatched. The DNA of the CDR3 is TGCAGTGCTATTACAGGGGACGGTTTTAATTCACCCCTCCACTTT. Its translation is CSAITGDGFNSPLHF.

Ten or more counts support this clonotype. The V and J genes are TRBV6-5 and TRBJ2-1; D unclear. Per the germline V gene, CDR1 is MNHEY and CDR2 is SVGAGI. This CDR3 is built from 12 residues. The ends were cut back, 6 bases at V and 10 bases at J, with 13 bases in the middle. The CDR3 sequence is CASSRLGMEQFF. In nucleotides, the CDR3 is TGTGCCAGCAGCCGGTTGGGCATGGAGCAGTTCTTC.

This clonotype has ten or more counts. The genes are TRBV13 and TRBJ2-5; D perhaps matches TRBD2 (6 bases). The CDR3 spans 14 residues. Looked up from germline, CDR1 is PRHDT and CDR2 is FYEKMQ (reference sequence). The germline V and J ends were trimmed by 5 bases and 4 bases, with 14 bases remaining between them. The DNA for the CDR3 is TGTGCCAGCAGCCAGAGAGGCGGGGTAGAGACCCAGTACTTC. Translation: CASSQRGGVETQYF.

This rearrangement joins TRBV3-1 to TRBJ1-2, with 8 nucleotides matching TRBD1. The junction had 11 bases not matched to a gene; V was cut back by 3 bases and J by 8 bases. The CDR3 spans 15 residues. Germline V lookup: CDR1 LGHDT, CDR2 YNNKEL (reference sequence). The chain's CDR3 is CASSQARTGSGGYTF. CDR3 DNA sequence: TGTGCCAGCAGCCAGGCCAGGACAGGGAGTGGGGGCTACACCTTC. Combining the CDR3 with reference TRBV3-1 and TRBJ1-2 gives the whole variable domain DTAVSQTPKYLVTQMGNDKSIKCEQNLGHDTMYWYKQDSKKFLKIMFSYNNKELIINETVPNRFSPKSPDKAHLNLHINSLELGDSAVYFCASSQARTGSGGYTFGSGTRLTVV.